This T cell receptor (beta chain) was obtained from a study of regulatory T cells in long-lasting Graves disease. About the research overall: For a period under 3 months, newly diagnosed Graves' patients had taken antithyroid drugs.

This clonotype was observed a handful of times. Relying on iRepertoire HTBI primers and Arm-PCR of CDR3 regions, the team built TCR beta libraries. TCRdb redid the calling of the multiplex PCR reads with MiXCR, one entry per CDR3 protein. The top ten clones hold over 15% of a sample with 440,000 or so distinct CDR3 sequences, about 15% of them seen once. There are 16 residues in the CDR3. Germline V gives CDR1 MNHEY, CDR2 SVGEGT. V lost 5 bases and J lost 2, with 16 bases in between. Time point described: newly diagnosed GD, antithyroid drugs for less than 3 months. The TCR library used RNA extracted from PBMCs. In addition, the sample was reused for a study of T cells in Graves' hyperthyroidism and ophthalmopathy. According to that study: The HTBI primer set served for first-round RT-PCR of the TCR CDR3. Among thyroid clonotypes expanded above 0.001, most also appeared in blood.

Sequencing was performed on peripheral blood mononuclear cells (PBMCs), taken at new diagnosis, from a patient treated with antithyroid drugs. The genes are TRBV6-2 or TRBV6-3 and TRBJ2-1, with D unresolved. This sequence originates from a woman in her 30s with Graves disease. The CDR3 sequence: CASSREQALTYNEQFF. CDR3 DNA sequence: TGTGCCAGCAGTCGAGAACAAGCGCTTACCTACAATGAGCAGTTCTTC.